This TCR beta chain was captured in a study of blood T cell repertoires in COVID-19. Overall study: Both acute and convalescent COVID-19 samples were obtained from the United States, Italy and Spain. T cells, B-cell-depleted T cells, or PBMCs supplied cDNA or gDNA.

Source study methods: Estimation of nucleated cell counts was performed using reference gene primer amplification. Assay used: immunoSEQ multiplex PCR; TCRdb lists only in-frame clones, some missing. V and J calls and clone size are given by that table; D and trimming were obtained from the DNA. The sample holds hundreds of thousands of clones; roughly 84% are singletons and the top ten take under 2.5%. The V gene end was trimmed by 2 bases and the J gene end by 5 bases; junction bases not matched to a gene: 6. Germline CDR1 GTSNPN, CDR2 SVGIG (reference sequence). The CDR3 loop spans 14 amino acids.

Sequencing was performed on peripheral blood. The rearrangement links TRBV30 to TRBJ2-7, with 10 bases fitting TRBD1. This clonotype was sampled from a woman in her thirties or forties who had recovered from COVID-19. This CDR3 reads CAWSWTGGFDEQYF. CDR3 nucleotides: TGTGCCTGGAGTTGGACAGGGGGTTTCGACGAGCAGTACTTC.